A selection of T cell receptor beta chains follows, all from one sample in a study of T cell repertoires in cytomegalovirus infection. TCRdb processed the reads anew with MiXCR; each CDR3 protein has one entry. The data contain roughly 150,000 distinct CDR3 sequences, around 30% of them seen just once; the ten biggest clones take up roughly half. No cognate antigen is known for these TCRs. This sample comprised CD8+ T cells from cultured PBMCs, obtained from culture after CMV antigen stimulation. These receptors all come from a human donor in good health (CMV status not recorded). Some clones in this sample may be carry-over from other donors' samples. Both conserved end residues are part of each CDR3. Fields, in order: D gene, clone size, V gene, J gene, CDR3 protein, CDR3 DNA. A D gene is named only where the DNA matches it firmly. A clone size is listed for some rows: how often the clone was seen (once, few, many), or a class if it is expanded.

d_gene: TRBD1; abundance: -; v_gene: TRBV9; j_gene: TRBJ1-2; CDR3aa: CASSVEGTGSNYGYTF; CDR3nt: TGTGCCAGCAGCGTAGAGGGGACAGGATCTAACTATGGCTACACCTTC
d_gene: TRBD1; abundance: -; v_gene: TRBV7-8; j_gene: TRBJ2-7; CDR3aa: CASSLEQAGGADPYEQYF; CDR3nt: TGTGCCAGCAGCTTAGAACAGGCAGGGGGCGCCGATCCCTACGAGCAGTACTTC
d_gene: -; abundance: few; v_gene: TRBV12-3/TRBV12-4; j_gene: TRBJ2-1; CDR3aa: CASSKDPYNEQFF; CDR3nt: TGTGCCAGCAGCAAGGACCCCTACAATGAGCAGTTCTTC
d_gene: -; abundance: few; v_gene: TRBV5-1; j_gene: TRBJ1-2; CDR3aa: CASDVTGTSDYGYTF; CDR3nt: TGCGCCAGCGACGTTACCGGGACGAGTGATTATGGCTACACCTTC
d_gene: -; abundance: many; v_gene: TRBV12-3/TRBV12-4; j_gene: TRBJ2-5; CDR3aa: CASSHEGTQYF; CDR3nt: TGTGCCAGCAGTCACGAGGGGACCCAGTACTTC
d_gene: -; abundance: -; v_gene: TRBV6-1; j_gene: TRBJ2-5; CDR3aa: CASSATSGWQETQYF; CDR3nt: TGTGCCAGCAGTGCGACTTCGGGGTGGCAAGAGACCCAGTACTTC
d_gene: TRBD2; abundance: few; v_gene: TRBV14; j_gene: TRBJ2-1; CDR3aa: CATGAGGPAEQFF; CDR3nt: TGTGCCACTGGAGCGGGGGGGCCCGCTGAGCAGTTCTTC
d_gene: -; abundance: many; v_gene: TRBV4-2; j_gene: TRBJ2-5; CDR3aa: CASSQDPRETQYF; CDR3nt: TGTGCCAGCAGCCAAGATCCGCGAGAGACCCAGTACTTC
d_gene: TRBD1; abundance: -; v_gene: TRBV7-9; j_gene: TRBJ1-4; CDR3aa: CASSSQGAGNEKLFF; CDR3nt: TGTGCCAGCAGCTCGCAGGGGGCGGGTAATGAAAAACTGTTTTTT
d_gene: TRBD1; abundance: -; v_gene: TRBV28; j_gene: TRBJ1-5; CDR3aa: CASSSSQGAEYSNQPQHF; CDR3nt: TGTGCCAGCAGTTCTTCTCAGGGGGCTGAATATAGCAATCAGCCCCAGCATTTT
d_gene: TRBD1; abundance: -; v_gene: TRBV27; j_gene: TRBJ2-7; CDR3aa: CASSSETGNSYEQYF; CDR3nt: TGTGCCAGCAGTTCCGAGACAGGGAACTCCTACGAGCAGTACTTC
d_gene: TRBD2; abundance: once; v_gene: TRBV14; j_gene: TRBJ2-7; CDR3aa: CASSQDPSGVYEQYF; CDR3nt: TGTGCCAGCAGCCAAGATCCCAGCGGGGTATACGAGCAGTACTTC
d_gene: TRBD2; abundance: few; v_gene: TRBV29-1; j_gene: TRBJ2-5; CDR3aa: CSVRTSGGLGETQYF; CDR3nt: TGCAGCGTCCGGACTAGCGGGGGGCTCGGGGAGACCCAGTACTTC
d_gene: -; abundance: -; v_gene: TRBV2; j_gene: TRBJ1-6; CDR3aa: CASNRVPGGNSPLHF; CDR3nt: TGTGCCAGCAACCGAGTCCCGGGAGGCAATTCACCCCTCCACTTT
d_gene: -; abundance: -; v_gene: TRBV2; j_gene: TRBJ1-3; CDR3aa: CASSRARSGNTIYF; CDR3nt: TGTGCCAGCAGCCGAGCTAGATCTGGAAACACCATATATTTT
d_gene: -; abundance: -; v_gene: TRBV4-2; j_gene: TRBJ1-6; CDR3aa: CASPTPSREASYNSPLHF; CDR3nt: TGTGCCAGCCCGACCCCCTCTCGGGAGGCCTCCTATAATTCACCCCTCCACTTT
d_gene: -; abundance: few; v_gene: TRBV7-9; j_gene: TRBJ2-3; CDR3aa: CASSLVRTDTQYF; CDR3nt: TGTGCCAGCAGCTTAGTCCGGACAGATACGCAGTATTTT
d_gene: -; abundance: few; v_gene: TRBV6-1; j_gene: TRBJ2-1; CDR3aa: CASSQTLNEQFF; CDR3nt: TGTGCCAGCAGTCAGACGCTAAATGAGCAGTTCTTC
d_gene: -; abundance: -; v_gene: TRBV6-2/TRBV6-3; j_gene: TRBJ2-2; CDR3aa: CASSFTGRGTGELFF; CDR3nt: TGTGCCAGCAGTTTCACAGGCCGCGGCACCGGGGAGCTGTTTTTT
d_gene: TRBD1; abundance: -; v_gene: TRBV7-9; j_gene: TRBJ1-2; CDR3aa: CASSLEGTGGGYGYTF; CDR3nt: TGTGCCAGCAGCTTAGAGGGGACAGGGGGCGGCTATGGCTACACCTTC
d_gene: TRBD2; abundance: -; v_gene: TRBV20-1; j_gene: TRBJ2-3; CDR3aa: CSARHRGGRSTDTQYF; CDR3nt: TGCAGTGCTAGACACCGGGGGGGGAGGAGCACAGATACGCAGTATTTT
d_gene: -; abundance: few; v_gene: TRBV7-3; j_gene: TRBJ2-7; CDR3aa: CASSLSHGYEQYF; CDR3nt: TGTGCCAGCAGCCTAAGCCACGGATACGAGCAGTACTTC
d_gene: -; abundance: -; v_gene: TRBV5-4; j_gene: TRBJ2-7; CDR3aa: CASSLITSSYEQYF; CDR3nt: TGTGCCAGCAGCCTTATCACGAGCTCCTACGAGCAGTACTTC
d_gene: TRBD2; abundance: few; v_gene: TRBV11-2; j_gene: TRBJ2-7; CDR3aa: CASSLSTSGDSYEQYF; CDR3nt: TGTGCCAGCAGCTTATCGACTAGCGGGGACTCCTACGAGCAGTACTTC
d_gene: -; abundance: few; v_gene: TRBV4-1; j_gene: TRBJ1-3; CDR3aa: CASSLHGQSFGNTIYF; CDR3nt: TGCGCCAGCAGTCTACACGGACAGTCGTTCGGAAACACCATATATTTT
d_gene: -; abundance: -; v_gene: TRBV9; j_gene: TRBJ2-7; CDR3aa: CASSALDSYEQYF; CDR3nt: TGTGCCAGCAGCGCCTTGGACAGTTACGAGCAGTACTTC
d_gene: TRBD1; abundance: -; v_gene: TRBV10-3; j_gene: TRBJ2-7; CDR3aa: CAISDGTGDAYEQYF; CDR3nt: TGTGCCATCAGTGACGGGACAGGGGACGCCTACGAGCAGTACTTC
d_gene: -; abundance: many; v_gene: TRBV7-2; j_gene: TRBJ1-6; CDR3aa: CASSSYRDSPLHF; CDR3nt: TGTGCCAGCAGCTCTTACAGGGATTCACCCCTCCACTTT
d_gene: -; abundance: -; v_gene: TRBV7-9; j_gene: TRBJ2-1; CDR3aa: CASSFLAPEQFF; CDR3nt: TGTGCCAGCAGCTTCCTGGCCCCAGAGCAGTTCTTC
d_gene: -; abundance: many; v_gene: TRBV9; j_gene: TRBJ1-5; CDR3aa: CASSDPWRGSNQPQHF; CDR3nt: TGTGCCAGCAGCGACCCCTGGAGGGGAAGCAATCAGCCCCAGCATTTT
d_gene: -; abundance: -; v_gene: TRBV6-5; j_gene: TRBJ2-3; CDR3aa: CASSHRSTTDTQYF; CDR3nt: TGTGCCAGCAGTCACCGTTCGACGACAGATACGCAGTATTTT
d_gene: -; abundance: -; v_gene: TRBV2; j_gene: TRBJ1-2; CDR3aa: CASFPPGVDGYTF; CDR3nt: TGTGCCAGTTTTCCCCCGGGGGTCGATGGCTACACCTTC
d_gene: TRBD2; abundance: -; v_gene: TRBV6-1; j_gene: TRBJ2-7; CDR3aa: CASSEERGTLSYEQYF; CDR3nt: TGTGCCAGCAGTGAAGAGCGGGGGACCCTATCCTACGAGCAGTACTTC
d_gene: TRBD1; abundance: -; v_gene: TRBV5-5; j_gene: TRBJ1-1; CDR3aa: CASSIRDRGQDTEAFF; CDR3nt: TGTGCCAGCAGCATCCGGGACAGGGGGCAGGACACTGAAGCTTTCTTT
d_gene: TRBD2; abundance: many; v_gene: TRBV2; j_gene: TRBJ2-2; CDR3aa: CASVRLAGAGELFF; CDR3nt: TGTGCCAGCGTGAGGCTAGCGGGGGCCGGGGAGCTGTTTTTT
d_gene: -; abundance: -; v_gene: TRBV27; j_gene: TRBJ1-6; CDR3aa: CASSLSGLNNSPLHF; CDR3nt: TGTGCCAGCAGTTTAAGCGGACTCAATAATTCACCCCTCCACTTT
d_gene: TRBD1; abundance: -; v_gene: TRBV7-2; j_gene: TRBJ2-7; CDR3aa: CASSLYGQGSSYEQYF; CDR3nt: TGTGCCAGCAGCCTTTACGGACAGGGAAGCTCCTACGAGCAGTACTTC
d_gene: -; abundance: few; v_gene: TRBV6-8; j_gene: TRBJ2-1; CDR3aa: CASSYSGGEQFF; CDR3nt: TGTGCCAGCAGTTATAGTGGGGGGGAGCAGTTCTTC
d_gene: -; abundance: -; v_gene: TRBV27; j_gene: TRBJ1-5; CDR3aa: CASSSKTGLGIQPQHF; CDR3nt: TGTGCCAGCAGCAGCAAGACAGGTCTTGGGATTCAGCCCCAGCATTTT
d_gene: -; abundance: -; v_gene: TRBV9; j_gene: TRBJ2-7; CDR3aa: CASSVGTGDSDYEQYF; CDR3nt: TGTGCCAGCAGCGTAGGTACGGGGGACAGCGACTACGAGCAGTACTTC
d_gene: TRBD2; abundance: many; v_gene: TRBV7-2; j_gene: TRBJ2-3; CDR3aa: CASSTIAGGLADTQYF; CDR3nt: TGTGCCAGCAGCACTATAGCGGGGGGCCTTGCAGATACGCAGTATTTT
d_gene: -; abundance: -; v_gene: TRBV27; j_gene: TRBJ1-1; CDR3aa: CASGEGDTEAFF; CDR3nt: TGTGCCAGTGGGGAAGGGGACACTGAAGCTTTCTTT
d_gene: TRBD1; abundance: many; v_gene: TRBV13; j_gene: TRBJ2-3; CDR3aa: CASSHVQGGTDTQYF; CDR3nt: TGTGCCAGCAGCCACGTACAGGGGGGCACAGATACGCAGTATTTT
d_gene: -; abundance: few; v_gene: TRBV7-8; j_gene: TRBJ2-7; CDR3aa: CASSLEGGWLNEQYF; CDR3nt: TGTGCCAGCAGCTTAGAGGGGGGGTGGTTGAACGAGCAGTACTTC
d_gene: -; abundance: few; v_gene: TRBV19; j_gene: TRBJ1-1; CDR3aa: CASSIGQYTEAFF; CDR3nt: TGTGCCAGTAGTATTGGTCAGTACACTGAAGCTTTCTTT
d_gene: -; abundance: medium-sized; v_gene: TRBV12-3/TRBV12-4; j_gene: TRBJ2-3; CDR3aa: CASSLRAGDSDTQYF; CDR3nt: TGTGCCAGCAGTTTAAGGGCAGGGGATTCAGATACGCAGTATTTT
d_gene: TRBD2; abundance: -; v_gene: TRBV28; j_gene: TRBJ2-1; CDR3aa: CASIKETSGAYNEQFF; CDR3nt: TGTGCCAGCATCAAAGAGACTAGCGGGGCCTACAATGAGCAGTTCTTC
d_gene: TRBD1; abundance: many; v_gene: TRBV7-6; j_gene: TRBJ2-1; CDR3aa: CASSSRRTGDNEQFF; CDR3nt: TGTGCCAGCAGCTCACGACGGACAGGGGACAATGAGCAGTTCTTC
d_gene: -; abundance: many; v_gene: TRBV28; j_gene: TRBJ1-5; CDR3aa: CASSLLGPNQPQHF; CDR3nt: TGTGCCAGCAGTTTGTTGGGTCCTAATCAGCCCCAGCATTTT
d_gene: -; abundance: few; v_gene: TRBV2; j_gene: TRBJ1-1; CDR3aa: CASTSGKGTEAFF; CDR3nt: TGTGCCAGCACTTCAGGGAAAGGGACTGAAGCTTTCTTT
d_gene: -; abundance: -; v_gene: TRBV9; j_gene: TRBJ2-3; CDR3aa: CASSVVDYISTDTQYF; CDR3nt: TGTGCCAGCAGCGTAGTGGACTACATTAGCACAGATACGCAGTATTTT
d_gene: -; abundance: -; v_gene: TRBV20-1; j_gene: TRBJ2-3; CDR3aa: CSARDMRGGITDTQYF; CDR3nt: TGCAGTGCTAGAGATATGAGGGGGGGCATCACAGATACGCAGTATTTT
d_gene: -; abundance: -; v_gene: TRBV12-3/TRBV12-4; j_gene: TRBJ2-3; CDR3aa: CASSPLGGLRDTQYF; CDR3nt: TGTGCCAGCAGTCCCCTTGGTGGACTGCGAGATACGCAGTATTTT